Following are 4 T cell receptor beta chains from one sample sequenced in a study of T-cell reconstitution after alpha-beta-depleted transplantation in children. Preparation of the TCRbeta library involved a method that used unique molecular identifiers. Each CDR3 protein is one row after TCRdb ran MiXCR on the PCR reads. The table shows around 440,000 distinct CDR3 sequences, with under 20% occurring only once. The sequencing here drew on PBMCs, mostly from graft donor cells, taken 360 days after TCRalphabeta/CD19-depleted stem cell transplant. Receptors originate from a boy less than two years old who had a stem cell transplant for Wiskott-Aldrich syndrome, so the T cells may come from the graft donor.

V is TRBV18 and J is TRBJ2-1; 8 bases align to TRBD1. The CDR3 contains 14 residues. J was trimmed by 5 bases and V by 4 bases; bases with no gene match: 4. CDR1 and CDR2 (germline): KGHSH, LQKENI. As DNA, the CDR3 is TGTGCCAGCTCACTAACGGACAGGGACAATGAGCAGTTCTTC. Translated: CASSLTDRDNEQFF.

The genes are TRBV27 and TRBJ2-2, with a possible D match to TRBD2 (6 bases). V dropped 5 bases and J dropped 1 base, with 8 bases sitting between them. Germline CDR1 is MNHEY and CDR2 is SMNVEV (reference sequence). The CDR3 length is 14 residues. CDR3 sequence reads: CASSGGLNTGELFF. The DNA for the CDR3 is TGTGCCAGCAGTGGAGGGTTGAACACCGGGGAGCTGTTTTTT.

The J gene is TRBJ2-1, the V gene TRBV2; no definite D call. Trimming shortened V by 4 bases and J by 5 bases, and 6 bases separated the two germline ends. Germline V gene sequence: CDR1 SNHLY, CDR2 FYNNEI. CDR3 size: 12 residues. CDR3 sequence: CASSGYNNEQFF. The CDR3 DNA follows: TGTGCCAGCAGTGGGTATAACAATGAGCAGTTCTTC.

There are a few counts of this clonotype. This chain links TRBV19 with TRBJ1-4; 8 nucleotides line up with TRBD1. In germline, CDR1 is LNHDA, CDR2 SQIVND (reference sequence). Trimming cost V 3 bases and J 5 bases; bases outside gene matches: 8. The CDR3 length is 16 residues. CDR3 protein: CASSMGQVPLNEKLFF. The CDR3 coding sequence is TGTGCCAGTAGTATGGGACAGGTCCCCTTAAATGAAAAACTGTTTTTT.